Below, 17 T cell receptor beta chains from the same sample are listed, as sequenced in a study of early T cells in non-severe SARS-CoV-2 infection. TCRdb analysed the 5' RACE reads with MiXCR anew, one entry per CDR3 protein. The repertoire consists of 70,000 or so distinct CDR3 sequences, with less than 15% occurring once and the leading ten covering about 4%. The sequenced sample consisted of whole blood. All receptors derive from an adult who was a healthcare worker with PCR-confirmed SARS-CoV-2 infection or an uninfected control (not recorded which).

This clonotype occurred many times. J is TRBJ1-1 and V is TRBV30, with D possibly being TRBD1 (6 bases). CDR3 length equals 15 residues. V lost 1 base and J lost 5, with 17 bases in between. Germline V CDR1 and CDR2: GTSNPN, SVGIG (reference sequence). CDR3 loop: CAWSAGLQGKTEAFF. DNA of the CDR3: TGTGCCTGGAGTGCCGGGTTACAGGGAAAAACTGAAGCTTTCTTT.

This clonotype was counted at least ten times. V and J are TRBV5-1 and TRBJ2-5; D possibly matches TRBD1 or TRBD2 (5 bases each). The V end was cut by 4 bases, the J end by 2 bases, with 12 bases between. Germline assignment: CDR1 SGHRS and CDR2 YFSETQ. The CDR3 spans 14 residues. DNA of the CDR3: TGCGCCAGCAGCCGGGGACGTAGTCAAGAGACCCAGTACTTC. Translated, it gives CASSRGRSQETQYF.

This chain joins TRBV7-2 and TRBJ1-3, with D possibly matching TRBD1 (6 bases). Trimming took off 2 bases at V and 4 bases at J, with 15 bases between the two ends. The length of the CDR3 is 16 residues. CDR1 is SGHTA and CDR2 is FQGNSA in the germline V gene. DNA for the CDR3: TGTGCCAGCAGCTTAACCCCAGGGGTCCACGGAAACACCATATATTTT. Residues: CASSLTPGVHGNTIYF.

This clonotype was recorded a few times. This chain uses TRBV11-2 with TRBJ2-7, with 10 positions matching TRBD2. The CDR3 contains 15 residues. Germline V gene sequence: CDR1 SGHAT, CDR2 FQNNGV. The J segment lost 7 bases and the V segment lost 0 bases, leaving 6 bases of the junction unmatched. The CDR3 DNA reads as TGTGCCAGCAGCTTAGACCGGATGGGACTAGCGGAGCAGTACTTC. As protein: CASSLDRMGLAEQYF. The full variable domain, with the rest looked up from reference TRBV11-2 and TRBJ2-7, is EAGVAQSPRYKIIEKRQSVAFWCNPISGHATLYWYQQILGQGPKLLIQFQNNGVVDDSQLPKDRFSAERLKGVDSTLKIQPAKLEDSAVYLCASSLDRMGLAEQYFGPGTRLTVT.

This clonotype was seen many times. This chain joins TRBV18 and TRBJ1-1; 7 bases line up with TRBD1. The V gene's germline CDR1 is KGHSH and CDR2 LQKENI. The V segment lost 1 base and the J segment 0 bases; nucleotides outside the gene matches: 2. CDR3 size: 15 residues. The CDR3 sequence is CASSPRQGMNTEAFF. The DNA for the CDR3 is TGTGCCAGCTCACCACGACAGGGAATGAACACTGAAGCTTTCTTT.

This clonotype has a handful of counts. The J gene is TRBJ1-2, the V gene TRBV18; D not resolved. The ends were cut back, 2 bases at V and 8 bases at J, with 18 bases in the middle. CDR3 length: 15 residues. The germline V gene encodes CDR1 KGHSH and CDR2 LQKENI. In DNA, the CDR3 is TGTGCCAGCTCACCAGCCGTTTCAACGGCGGAGGGCTACACCTTC. Amino acid sequence: CASSPAVSTAEGYTF.

This clonotype was observed at least ten times. The chain has TRBV7-7 and TRBJ2-1; 13 bases line up with TRBD2. Germline V CDR1 and CDR2: SSHAT, FNYEAQ (reference sequence). This CDR3 has 17 amino acids. V lost 2 bases to trimming and J lost 6 bases; unmatched junction nucleotides: 7. CDR3: CASSLKARTSGSNEQFF. The CDR3 nucleotides read TGTGCCAGCAGCTTAAAGGCGAGGACTAGCGGGAGCAATGAGCAGTTCTTC.

A few counts support this clonotype. The chain is built from TRBV24-1 and TRBJ1-1, with D possibly TRBD1 on 5 matching bases. The CDR3 has 13 amino acids. V lost 12 bases, J lost 0 bases, and 13 bases lay in between. Germline-derived CDR1 and CDR2 are KGHDR and SFDVKD. CDR3 DNA sequence: TGTGCCTCCCGGGGCAGCTTGAACACTGAAGCTTTCTTT. Translating it yields CASRGSLNTEAFF.

V and J are TRBV14 and TRBJ2-1; 7 bases align to TRBD1. The trim removed 6 bases at V and 7 bases at J, leaving 6 bases unmatched. Germline V gene data show CDR1 as SGHDN and CDR2 as FVKESK. The CDR3 is 13 residues long. The CDR3 region is CASRMTGWNEQFF. CDR3 coding DNA: TGTGCCAGCAGGATGACAGGGTGGAATGAGCAGTTCTTC.

J is TRBJ1-1 and V is TRBV29-1; D is ambiguous. V lost 4 bases and J lost 2, with 8 bases in between. CDR1 is SQVTM, CDR2 ANQGSEA, per germline. The CDR3 contains 12 residues. The CDR3 protein is CSVAMPNTEAFF. Here the CDR3 DNA reads TGCAGCGTTGCCATGCCAAACACTGAAGCTTTCTTT.

This clonotype was seen many times. The rearrangement uses TRBV11-2 and TRBJ2-1; 7 nucleotides align to TRBD1. Losses at the gene ends were 3 bases for V and 6 bases for J; bases not matched to a gene: 11. CDR3 size: 16 residues. Germline-derived CDR1 and CDR2 are SGHAT and FQNNGV. CDR3: CASSLGQGEGGNEQFF. CDR3 coding DNA: TGTGCCAGCAGCTTGGGTCAGGGGGAAGGCGGCAATGAGCAGTTCTTC. Full variable domain (remainder filled in from reference TRBV11-2 and TRBJ2-1): EAGVAQSPRYKIIEKRQSVAFWCNPISGHATLYWYQQILGQGPKLLIQFQNNGVVDDSQLPKDRFSAERLKGVDSTLKIQPAKLEDSAVYLCASSLGQGEGGNEQFFGPGTRLTVL.

J is TRBJ2-1 and V is TRBV5-6; D gene unclear. The CDR3 covers 11 residues. The germline V gene has CDR1 SGHDT and CDR2 YYEEEE. V was cut by 1 base and J by 10 bases, with 6 bases left in between. The CDR3: CASSLNREQFF. CDR3 in DNA: TGTGCCAGCAGCTTGAATAGGGAGCAGTTCTTC.

The sample holds a few counts of this clonotype. The chain has TRBV6-1 and TRBJ1-2; possible D gene TRBD1, 6 bases. V was cut by 4 bases and J by 5 bases, with 17 bases left in between. This CDR3 has 15 residues. The germline V gene encodes CDR1 MNHNS and CDR2 SASEGT. CDR3 sequence (DNA): TGTGCCAGCAGTGCACGTACAGGGACTATTTATGGCTACACCTTC. Translating gives CASSARTGTIYGYTF.

The chain links TRBV14 to TRBJ2-7; TRBD1 might be the D (5 bases). V was shortened by 1 base and J by 0 bases, with 13 bases between the two germline ends. CDR1 is SGHDN, CDR2 FVKESK, per germline. The CDR3 contains 16 residues. CDR3 DNA sequence: TGTGCCAGCAGCCAAGTGGGGCGGTTGAGCTCCTACGAGCAGTACTTC. Translating it yields CASSQVGRLSSYEQYF.

This chain joins TRBV29-1 and TRBJ2-7; 10 bases match TRBD1. V was pared by 4 bases and J by 2 bases, with 11 bases of the junction left unmatched. Germline CDR1 SQVTM, CDR2 ANQGSEA. The CDR3 length is 16 residues. CDR3: CSVVTGDRGKAYEQYF. CDR3 DNA sequence: TGCAGCGTTGTCACGGGGGACAGGGGAAAAGCCTACGAGCAGTACTTC.

This clonotype appeared many times. The rearrangement uses TRBV19 and TRBJ2-5; D uncertain. The length of the CDR3 is 12 residues. In germline, CDR1 is LNHDA, CDR2 SQIVND (reference sequence). Trimming removed 4 bases from V and 1 base from J, with 4 bases in between. The CDR3 DNA sequence: TGTGCCAGTAGTAAGGTCCAAGAGACCCAGTACTTC. Its translation: CASSKVQETQYF.

In its sample, this clonotype was seen once. V is TRBV29-1 and J is TRBJ2-1; tentative D call: TRBD1 (6 bases). Germline V gene sequence: CDR1 SQVTM, CDR2 ANQGSEA. This CDR3 has 12 residues. V was clipped by 4 bases and J by 8 bases, with 12 bases between them. This chain's CDR3 is CSVVTGSDEQFF. The CDR3 bases are TGCAGCGTTGTTACAGGGTCGGATGAGCAGTTCTTC.